This passage covers 27 T cell receptor beta chains from one sample sequenced in a study of blood T cell repertoires in COVID-19. Using immunoSEQ multiplex PCR, the repertoire was profiled, and TCRdb retains in-frame clones only, with some absent. The sample contains tens of thousands of clones, 86% of which appear only once. The sequenced sample consisted of peripheral blood. The receptors shown here come from a man aged 45-65 years with active or convalescent COVID-19.

The chain carries TRBV29-1 and TRBJ2-1; D unresolved. V gave up 7 bases and J gave up 6 bases, with 13 bases separating them. CDR1 is SQVTM and CDR2 is ANQGSEA in the germline V gene. The length of the CDR3 is 12 residues. In DNA, the CDR3 is TGCAGCGCCCAAGGATCGGGCAATGAGCAGTTCTTC. Encoded protein: CSAQGSGNEQFF.

The chain joins TRBV4-3 to TRBJ1-1; 7 bases are shared with TRBD1. Germline lookup yields CDR1 LGHNA and CDR2 YSLEER. This CDR3 has 16 residues. V lost 0 bases and J lost 2; bases outside the gene matches: 6. This chain's CDR3 is CASSQETGMVNTEAFF. CDR3 nucleotide sequence: TGCGCCAGCAGCCAAGAGACAGGGATGGTAAACACTGAAGCTTTCTTT.

The rearrangement links TRBV19 to TRBJ2-1, with D possibly matching TRBD2 (6 bases). Germline CDR1 LNHDA, CDR2 SQIVND (reference sequence). V was shortened by 4 bases and J by 8 bases, with 12 bases between the two germline ends. This CDR3 has 13 amino acids. The CDR3 region has the DNA TGTGCCAGTAGTAGCGGGGCCCAGGATGAGCAGTTCTTC. It encodes CASSSGAQDEQFF.

The chain has TRBV19 and TRBJ1-2; D unresolved. The ends were cut back, 3 bases at V and 1 base at J, with 6 bases in the middle. Germline CDR1 reads LNHDA; CDR2 reads SQIVND (reference sequence). CDR3 length: 13 amino acids. This CDR3 is CASSIRGNYGYTF. The CDR3 DNA sequence: TGTGCCAGTAGTATTCGGGGTAACTATGGCTACACCTTC.

The chain joins TRBV6-5 to TRBJ2-2; 7 bases fit TRBD2. The V segment lost 6 bases and the J segment 5 bases; nucleotides outside the gene matches: 9. There are 15 residues in the CDR3. Germline loops: CDR1 MNHEY, CDR2 SVGAGI. CDR3 sequence (DNA): TGTGCCAGCAGCACGTGGGGGGGGTCAACCGGGGAGCTGTTTTTT. Translated: CASSTWGGSTGELFF.

The gene calls are TRBV30 and TRBJ2-7; TRBD2 agrees at 8 bases. The CDR3 spans 14 residues. Trimming removed 1 base from V and 2 bases from J; junction bases left unmatched: 4. Germline CDR1 and CDR2: GTSNPN and SVGIG (reference sequence). CDR3 in amino acids: CAWSEGTRPYEQYF. The CDR3 coding sequence is TGTGCCTGGAGTGAAGGGACTAGGCCCTACGAGCAGTACTTC.

The rearrangement uses TRBV7-8 and TRBJ2-3; D possibly corresponds to TRBD2 (5 bases). Trimming shortened V by 5 bases and J by 3 bases, and 12 bases separated the two germline ends. The length of the CDR3 is 14 residues. CDR1 is SGHVS, CDR2 FQNEAQ, per germline. CDR3 region: CASSPRRGTDTQYF. The CDR3 region has the DNA TGTGCCAGCAGCCCCCGACGGGGTACAGATACGCAGTATTTT.

This chain uses TRBV6-5 with TRBJ2-5; 9 bases line up with TRBD1. The CDR3 sequence is 15 residues long. With V trimmed by 2 bases and J by 2 bases, 3 bases remained unmatched. Germline CDR1 is MNHEY and CDR2 is SVGAGI. The CDR3 sequence is CASSYPGQGQETQYF. The CDR3 DNA is TGTGCCAGCAGTTACCCGGGACAGGGACAAGAGACCCAGTACTTC.

This clone appeared a few times. The chain links TRBV5-1 to TRBJ1-4; D possibly corresponds to TRBD1 (5 bases). The ends were cut back, 4 bases at V and 6 bases at J, with 16 bases in the middle. Germline V gene sequence: CDR1 SGHRS, CDR2 YFSETQ. This CDR3 comprises 15 residues. DNA of the CDR3: TGCGCCAGCAGCCCGGGGCGGGGTCTAGATGAAAAACTGTTTTTT. It specifies CASSPGRGLDEKLFF.

This chain connects TRBV9 to TRBJ2-3, with 7 bases aligning to TRBD1. V lost 4 bases and J lost 10; bases outside the gene matches: 15. This CDR3 has 15 amino acids. Germline values: CDR1 SGDLS, CDR2 YYNGEE. CDR3 sequence: CASSPSLTGIFPQYF. For the CDR3, the DNA is TGTGCCAGCAGCCCATCCCTGACAGGGATCTTTCCGCAGTATTTT.

This sequence joins TRBV4-3 and TRBJ2-7; 9 bases map to TRBD1. Looked up from germline, CDR1 is LGHNA and CDR2 is YSLEER. V trimming: 3 bases; J trimming: 0 bases; junction bases outside the gene matches: 3. The length of the CDR3 is 15 residues. The CDR3 region has the DNA TGCGCCAGCAGCCAGCGGACAGGGGCCTCCTACGAGCAGTACTTC. As protein: CASSQRTGASYEQYF.

This rearrangement joins TRBV5-4 to TRBJ2-1; 10 bases align to TRBD2. Unmatched junction bases numbered 11, after V lost 1 base and J lost 10 bases. The CDR3 has 16 residues. Germline CDR1 and CDR2: SGHNT and YYREEE (reference sequence). The CDR3 coding sequence is TGTGCCAGCAGCTTGACCCTAGCGGGAGTCGTGAGGGAGCAGTTCTTC. Residues: CASSLTLAGVVREQFF. The full variable domain, rest sourced from reference TRBV5-4 and TRBJ2-1, is ETGVTQSPTHLIKTRGQQVTLRCSSQSGHNTVSWYQQALGQGPQFIFQYYREEENGRGNFPPRFSGLQFPNYSSELNVNALELDDSALYLCASSLTLAGVVREQFFGPGTRLTVL.

This chain joins TRBV19 and TRBJ1-5; 10 positions agree with TRBD1. J gave up 0 bases and V 4 bases, and 6 bases lay outside the gene matches. Germline V gene lookup returns CDR1 LNHDA and CDR2 SQIVND (reference sequence). The CDR3 is 17 amino acids. Written as DNA, the CDR3 is TGTGCCAGTAGTAGGACAGGGGGGTCCTATAGCAATCAGCCCCAGCATTTT. It is translated as CASSRTGGSYSNQPQHF.

The CDR3: CASSLGAGVSGANVLTF. CDR3 nucleotide sequence: TGTGCCAGCAGCTTGGGAGCGGGTGTCTCTGGGGCCAACGTCCTGACTTTC. The V call is TRBV5-4, the J call TRBJ2-6; D might be TRBD2 (6 bases). This CDR3 is 17 amino acids long. V lost 0 bases and J lost 0, with 10 bases in between. CDR1 is SGHNT and CDR2 is YYREEE in the germline V gene (reference sequence).

This clone appeared a few times. J is TRBJ2-7 and V is TRBV6-6; 13 nucleotides match TRBD2. V was clipped by 5 bases and J by 1 base; unmatched bases: 8. The CDR3 runs 17 residues. Germline-derived CDR1 and CDR2 are MNHNY and SVGAGI (reference sequence). The CDR3 bases are TGTGCCAGCAGTCGACTAGCGGGAGGCCGATCGTCCTACGAGCAGTACTTC. Translated, it gives CASSRLAGGRSSYEQYF.

The V call is TRBV6-5, the J call TRBJ2-5; 7 nucleotides agree with TRBD1. Losses at the gene ends were 5 bases for V and 7 bases for J; bases not matched to a gene: 4. This CDR3 comprises 12 residues. Per germline, CDR1 MNHEY and CDR2 SVGAGI. The CDR3 is CASSTGVRTQYF. CDR3 DNA sequence: TGTGCCAGCAGTACAGGGGTACGGACCCAGTACTTC.

The CDR3 sequence is CASSLLTSGIHEQFF. In DNA, the CDR3 is TGCGCCAGCAGCTTGTTGACTAGCGGGATACATGAGCAGTTCTTC. The rearrangement joins TRBV5-1 to TRBJ2-1; 11 bases line up with TRBD2. The CDR3 extends over 15 amino acids. With 1 base clipped from V and 8 bases from J, the junction kept 5 bases outside the gene matches. The germline CDR1 and CDR2 sequences are SGHRS and YFSETQ.

There are a few counts of this clone. The CDR3 coding sequence is TGCAGCGCAAGGGGGCCGGGACAGGGAAGAACCGGGGAGCTGTTTTTT. It yields the protein CSARGPGQGRTGELFF. The V and J genes are TRBV29-1 and TRBJ2-2; 9 nucleotides align to TRBD1. Trimming took 7 bases from V and 5 from J; bases not matched to a gene: 14. Germline CDR1 and CDR2: SQVTM and ANQGSEA. The CDR3 is made up of 16 amino acids.

The chain carries TRBV28 and TRBJ2-1, with 8 positions matching TRBD2. Germline V gene sequence: CDR1 MDHEN, CDR2 SYDVKM. J was trimmed by 5 bases and V by 6 bases; bases with no gene match: 15. The CDR3 spans 17 residues. In DNA form, the CDR3 reads TGTGCCAGCAGCCCCCGACTAGCGCCCAGAGGCAACAATGAGCAGTTCTTC. Its translation: CASSPRLAPRGNNEQFF.

This chain connects TRBV4-1 to TRBJ2-1, with 7 bases identical to TRBD2. From germline, CDR1 is MGHRA and CDR2 YSYEKL. Trimming cost V 0 bases and J 4 bases; bases outside gene matches: 6. The CDR3 has 16 amino acids. CDR3 DNA: TGCGCCAGCAGCCAAGATCTCCTAGCGGCTTACAATGAGCAGTTCTTC. Its translation is CASSQDLLAAYNEQFF.

CDR3 bases: TGTGCCTGGAGCCAAAAGAGCGGGGGGCGGAGTGCAGATACGCAGTATTTT. This encodes CAWSQKSGGRSADTQYF. This sequence joins TRBV30 and TRBJ2-3, with 9 bases lining up with TRBD2. The length of the CDR3 is 17 residues. Germline loops: CDR1 GTSNPN, CDR2 SVGIG (reference sequence). The ends lost 3 bases at V and 4 bases at J; junction bases unmatched: 14.

The J gene is TRBJ2-7, the V gene TRBV6-2 or TRBV6-3; 9 nucleotides match TRBD2. Germline V CDR1 and CDR2: MNHEY, SVGEGT. The CDR3 is 15 residues long. The V gene end was trimmed by 4 bases and the J gene end by 4 bases; junction bases not matched to a gene: 8. In DNA, the CDR3 is TGTGCCAGCAGTTCGTGGGGACTAGCTACGTACGAGCAGTACTTC. It is translated as CASSSWGLATYEQYF.

The V and J genes are TRBV27 and TRBJ1-1; D is undetermined. In germline, CDR1 is MNHEY, CDR2 SMNVEV (reference sequence). V lost 2 bases to trimming and J lost 6 bases, with 10 bases between them. The CDR3 spans 13 residues. The CDR3 DNA reads as TGTGCCAGCAGTTTAATTCGGGAAGCTGAAGCTTTCTTT. It yields the protein CASSLIREAEAFF.

The CDR3 nucleotides read TGTGCCACCAGTGAACCCCGACTCAATACGCAGTATTTT. Translation gives CATSEPRLNTQYF. This sequence joins TRBV24-1 and TRBJ2-3; D not certain. Trimming stripped 4 bases from V and 7 bases from J, with 11 bases between. Germline V gives CDR1 KGHDR, CDR2 SFDVKD. This CDR3 contains 13 residues.

The chain uses TRBV27 and TRBJ1-4; 8 nucleotides line up with TRBD1. Germline V gene data show CDR1 as MNHEY and CDR2 as SMNVEV (reference sequence). Trimming took 2 bases from V and 7 from J; bases not matched to a gene: 9. CDR3 length: 16 amino acids. The CDR3, as DNA: TGTGCCAGCAGTTTAGGCCTCTCAGGGGGCGGTGAAAAACTGTTTTTT. It codes for CASSLGLSGGGEKLFF.

This chain uses TRBV6-5 with TRBJ1-2; 9 bases map to TRBD1. Germline CDR1 reads MNHEY; CDR2 reads SVGAGI. The CDR3 covers 13 residues. With 6 bases clipped from V and 2 bases from J, the junction kept 1 base outside the gene matches. The CDR3 DNA is TGTGCCAGCAGAACAGGGGGCAACTATGGCTACACCTTC. This sequence encodes CASRTGGNYGYTF.

The chain is built from TRBV10-1 and TRBJ2-2, with a weak D call TRBD2 (5 bases). Germline CDR1 is WNHNN and CDR2 is SYGVQD (reference sequence). The CDR3 has 17 residues. V was shortened by 3 bases and J by 1 base, with 15 bases between the two germline ends. CDR3 loop: CASSETRFDQNTGELFF. The CDR3 nucleotides read TGCGCCAGCAGTGAAACTAGATTCGACCAGAACACCGGGGAGCTGTTTTTT.